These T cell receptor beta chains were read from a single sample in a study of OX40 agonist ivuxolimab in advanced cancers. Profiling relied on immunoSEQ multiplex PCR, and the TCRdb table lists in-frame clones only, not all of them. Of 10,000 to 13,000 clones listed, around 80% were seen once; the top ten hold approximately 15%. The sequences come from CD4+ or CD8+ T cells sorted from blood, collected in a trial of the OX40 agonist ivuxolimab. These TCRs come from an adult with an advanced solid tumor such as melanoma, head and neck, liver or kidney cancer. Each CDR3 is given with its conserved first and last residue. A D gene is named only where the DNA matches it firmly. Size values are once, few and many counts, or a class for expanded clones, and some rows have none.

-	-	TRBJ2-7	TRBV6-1	CASSALGTASSYEQYF	TGTGCCAGCAGTGCCCTTGGGACGGCTAGCTCCTACGAGCAGTACTTC
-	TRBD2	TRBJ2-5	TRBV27	CASSPGLAGGNQETQYF	TGTGCCAGCAGCCCGGGACTAGCGGGAGGGAACCAAGAGACCCAGTACTTC
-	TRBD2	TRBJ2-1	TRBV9	CASSVDFRSGGLGANEQFF	TGTGCCAGCAGCGTAGATTTTCGGAGCGGGGGGTTAGGGGCGAATGAGCAGTTCTTC
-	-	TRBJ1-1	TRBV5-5	CASSYGVNTEAFF	TGTGCCAGCAGCTACGGAGTGAACACTGAAGCTTTCTTT
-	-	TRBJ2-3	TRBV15	CATSDLLGTDTQYF	TGTGCCACCAGCGACTTACTAGGCACAGATACGCAGTATTTT
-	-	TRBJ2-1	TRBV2	CASSEKGFSYNEQFF	TGTGCCAGCAGTGAAAAGGGGTTCTCCTACAATGAGCAGTTCTTC
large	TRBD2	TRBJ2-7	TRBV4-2	CASSPGPGEGVNEQYF	TGTGCCAGCAGCCCGGGGCCGGGGGAGGGCGTGAACGAGCAGTACTTC
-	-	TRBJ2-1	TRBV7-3	CASSSSSYNEQFF	TGTGCCAGCAGCTCGTCAAGTTACAATGAGCAGTTCTTC
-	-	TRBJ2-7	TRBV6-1	CASSTVEQYF	TGTGCCAGCAGTACGGTCGAGCAGTACTTC
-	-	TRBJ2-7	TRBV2	CASRRGEQYF	TGTGCCAGCAGGAGGGGAGAGCAGTACTTC
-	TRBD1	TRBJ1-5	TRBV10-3	CASSYSGQGSNQPQHF	TGTGCCAGCAGTTACTCAGGACAGGGCAGCAATCAGCCCCAGCATTTT
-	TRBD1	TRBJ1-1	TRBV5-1	CASSLAGTETEAFF	TGCGCCAGCAGCTTGGCCGGGACAGAGACTGAAGCTTTCTTT
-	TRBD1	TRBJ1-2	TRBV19	CASSIGQGGGYGYTF	TGTGCCAGTAGTATCGGACAGGGTGGAGGCTATGGCTACACCTTC
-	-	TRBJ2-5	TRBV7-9	CASSIGGETQYF	TGTGCCAGCAGCATAGGTGGGGAGACCCAGTACTTC
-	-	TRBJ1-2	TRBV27	CASFALGGYTF	TGTGCCAGCTTTGCCTTAGGGGGCTACACCTTC
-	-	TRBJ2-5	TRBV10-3	CASRNPSGETQYF	TGTGCCAGCAGAAACCCCTCAGGGGAGACCCAGTACTTC
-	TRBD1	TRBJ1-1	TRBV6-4	CASRETGGKTEAFF	TGTGCCAGCAGGGAAACAGGGGGGAAAACTGAAGCTTTCTTT
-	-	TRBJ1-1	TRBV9	CASTGENTEAFF	TGTGCCAGCACAGGGGAGAACACTGAAGCTTTCTTT
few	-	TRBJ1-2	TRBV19	CATVGGPNYGYTF	TGTGCCACCGTAGGGGGGCCAAACTATGGCTACACCTTC
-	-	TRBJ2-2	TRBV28	CASSLRAGELFF	TGTGCCAGCAGCCTCAGGGCCGGGGAGCTGTTTTTT
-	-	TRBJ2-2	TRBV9	CASSDSGRNTGELFF	TGTGCCAGCAGCGATAGCGGACGGAACACCGGGGAGCTGTTTTTT
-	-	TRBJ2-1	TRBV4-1	CASSQGVNEQFF	TGCGCCAGCAGCCAAGGGGTCAATGAGCAGTTCTTC
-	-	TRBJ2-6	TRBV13	CASSPKGGSGANVLTF	TGTGCCAGCAGCCCCAAAGGTGGATCTGGGGCCAACGTCCTGACTTTC
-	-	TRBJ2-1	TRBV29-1	CSVGNTGGYNEQFF	TGCAGCGTCGGAAACACCGGAGGTTACAATGAGCAGTTCTTC
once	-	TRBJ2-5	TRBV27	CASSYSSGHLQETQYF	TGTGCCAGCAGCTATAGCTCGGGACACCTTCAAGAGACCCAGTACTTC
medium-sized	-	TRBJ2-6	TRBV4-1	CASSQANPGANVLTF	TGCGCCAGCAGCCAAGCCAACCCTGGGGCCAACGTCCTGACTTTC
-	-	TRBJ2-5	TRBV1	CTSSQPNPGTRRETQYF	TGCACCAGCAGCCAACCAAATCCCGGGACTAGGCGAGAGACCCAGTACTTC
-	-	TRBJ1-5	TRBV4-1	CASSGQRGNQPQHF	TGCGCCAGCAGCGGCCAGCGAGGGAATCAGCCCCAGCATTTT
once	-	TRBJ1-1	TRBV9	CASSVEGEGIGMNTEAFF	TGTGCCAGCAGCGTAGAAGGGGAGGGTATCGGGATGAACACTGAAGCTTTCTTT
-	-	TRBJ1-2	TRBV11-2	CASSPDGRANYGYTF	TGTGCCAGCAGCCCGGACGGCAGAGCTAACTATGGCTACACCTTC